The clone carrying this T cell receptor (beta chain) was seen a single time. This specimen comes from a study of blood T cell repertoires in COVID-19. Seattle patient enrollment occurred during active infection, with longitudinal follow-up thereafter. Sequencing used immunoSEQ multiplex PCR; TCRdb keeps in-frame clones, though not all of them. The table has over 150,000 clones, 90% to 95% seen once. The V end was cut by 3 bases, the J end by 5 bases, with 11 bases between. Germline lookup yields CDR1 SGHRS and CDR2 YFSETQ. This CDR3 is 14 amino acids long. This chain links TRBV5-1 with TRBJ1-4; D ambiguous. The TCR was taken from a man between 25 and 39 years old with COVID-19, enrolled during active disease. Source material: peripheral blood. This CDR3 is CASSSTGINEKLFF. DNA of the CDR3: TGCGCCAGCAGCTCTACCGGGATCAATGAAAAACTGTTTTTT.